The sequence of this T cell receptor (beta chain) was determined in a study of brain T cells in children with intractable seizures. Notes on the study in general: HCMV serostatus was not known, and viral specificity came from CDR3 similarity only. Pre- and post-surgery blood differed in depth, so pre-surgery absences may be undersampling.

To note about this clone: Its target is unknown.

The repertoire was sequenced with immunoSEQ multiplex PCR; TCRdb's copy has only in-frame clones and lacks some. The sample contains about 340,000 clones, 93% of which appear only once. The time point denotes: blood from clinic visit 5 months post-surgery; TSC patient then seizure free. Sequencing was limited to surgery cases with top T cell transcript signatures in brain tissue. Before surgery, patients took at least one anti-epileptic drug. There are 16 residues in the CDR3. Germline CDR1 and CDR2: LNHDA and SQIVND (reference sequence). The junction had 10 bases not matched to a gene; V was cut back by 6 bases and J by 4 bases.

The chain combines TRBV19 with TRBJ2-2; 8 bases are shared with TRBD2. Sequenced material: peripheral blood, taken 4 to 5 months after surgery. This receptor was taken from a boy in the first two years of life with tuberous sclerosis and intractable seizures. The CDR3 DNA reads TGTGCCAGTAGGGAAAGCGGGGGCAGGTTCACCGGGGAGCTGTTTTTT. Translating gives CASRESGGRFTGELFF.